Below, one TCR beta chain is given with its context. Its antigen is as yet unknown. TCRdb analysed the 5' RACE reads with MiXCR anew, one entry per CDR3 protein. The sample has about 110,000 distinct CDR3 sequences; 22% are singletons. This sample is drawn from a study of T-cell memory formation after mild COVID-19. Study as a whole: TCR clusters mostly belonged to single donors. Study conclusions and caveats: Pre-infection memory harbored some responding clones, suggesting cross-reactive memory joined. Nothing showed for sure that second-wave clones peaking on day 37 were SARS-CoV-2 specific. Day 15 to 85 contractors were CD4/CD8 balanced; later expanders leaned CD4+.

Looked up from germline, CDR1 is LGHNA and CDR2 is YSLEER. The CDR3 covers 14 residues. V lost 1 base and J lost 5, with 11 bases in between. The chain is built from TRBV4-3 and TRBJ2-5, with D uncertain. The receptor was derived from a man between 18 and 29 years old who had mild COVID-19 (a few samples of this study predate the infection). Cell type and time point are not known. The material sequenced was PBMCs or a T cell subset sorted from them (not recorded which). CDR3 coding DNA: TGCGCCAGCAGCCAAGGCCCGCCCGGGGAGACCCAGTACTTC. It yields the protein CASSQGPPGETQYF.